This is a list of T cell receptor beta chains from one sample in a study of chemoradiotherapy in HPV16-positive cancers. Only in-frame clones appear in the TCRdb table, and some are missing; sequencing was by immunoSEQ multiplex PCR. The sample has about 32,000 clones, about 91% seen once. This material consisted of blood, taken from a patient who underwent chemoradiotherapy. Source of these receptors: a human donor with HPV-associated anogenital cancer. CDR3s include the opening cysteine and the closing phenylalanine or tryptophan. A D gene is named only where the DNA matches it firmly. Clone size is shown for a subset of rows, as once, few, many or a class of expanded clone.

d_gene,v_gene,j_gene,abundance,CDR3aa,CDR3nt
-,TRBV11-2,TRBJ2-1,-,CASSPWVRDNEQFF,TGTGCCAGCAGCCCCTGGGTGAGGGACAATGAGCAGTTCTTC
-,TRBV6-5,TRBJ1-2,-,CASSYSQGHYTF,TGTGCCAGCAGTTACTCGCAGGGGCACTACACCTTC
-,TRBV10-3,TRBJ1-1,-,CAISLSLMNTEAFF,TGTGCCATCAGTCTCTCCCTAATGAACACTGAAGCTTTCTTT
-,TRBV19,TRBJ2-1,-,CASSIDQGAGANEQFF,TGTGCCAGTAGTATAGATCAGGGGGCGGGGGCCAATGAGCAGTTCTTC
-,TRBV5-1,TRBJ1-5,-,CASSLTGNSNQPQHF,TGCGCCAGCAGCTTGACTGGGAATAGCAATCAGCCCCAGCATTTT
-,TRBV28,TRBJ2-5,-,CASSFAETQYF,TGTGCCAGCAGTTTTGCAGAGACCCAGTACTTC
TRBD1,TRBV6-1,TRBJ1-5,-,CASSADRDSNQPQHF,TGTGCCAGCAGTGCCGACAGGGATTCCAATCAGCCCCAGCATTTT
-,TRBV4-1,TRBJ2-2,once,CASSQESRINTGELFF,TGCGCCAGCAGCCAAGAATCGCGGATAAACACCGGGGAGCTGTTTTTT
-,TRBV7-6,TRBJ1-1,-,CASSLTVNTEAFF,TGTGCCAGCAGCTTGACAGTTAACACTGAAGCTTTCTTT
-,TRBV7-2,TRBJ2-3,-,CASNLGGGLQYF,TGTGCCAGCAACCTAGGGGGAGGGCTGCAGTATTTT
TRBD1,TRBV14,TRBJ2-2,-,CASSQRGQTNTGELFF,TGTGCCAGCAGCCAAAGGGGACAGACGAACACCGGGGAGCTGTTTTTT
TRBD2,TRBV6-1,TRBJ2-2,once,CASSEGTSGSGLPGELFF,TGTGCCAGCAGTGAAGGGACTAGCGGGAGCGGGTTGCCCGGGGAGCTGTTTTTT
TRBD1,TRBV11-2,TRBJ2-7,-,CASSLLLGTGGIEQYF,TGTGCCAGCAGCCTACTCCTCGGGACAGGGGGCATCGAGCAGTACTTC
-,TRBV7-6,TRBJ2-4,-,CASSLEHGGKGIQYF,TGTGCCAGCAGCTTAGAGCACGGCGGGAAGGGCATTCAGTACTTC